This T cell receptor (beta chain) is drawn from a study of T cells after posttransplantation cyclophosphamide. The CDR3 extends over 14 amino acids. Trimming shortened V by 6 bases and J by 0 bases, and 13 bases separated the two germline ends. Germline V gene lookup returns CDR1 SGHRS and CDR2 YFSETQ. Repertoires were generated with immunoSEQ multiplex PCR, while TCRdb's copy carries only in-frame clones and drops some. Among more than 20,000 clones listed, approximately 73% were seen once. The gene calls are TRBV5-1 and TRBJ2-7; a weak D match, TRBD1 (5 bases). Sequenced: memory CD4+ T cells sorted from PBMCs. This receptor was taken from an older woman in good health, CMV-negative, and a related stem cell transplant donor. The CDR3: CASKGILSSYEQYF. CDR3 nucleotides: TGCGCCAGCAAGGGGATCCTGAGCTCCTACGAGCAGTACTTC.